Listed here are 25 T cell receptor beta chains from one sample, sequenced in a study of graft-versus-host responses after intestinal transplantation. The data were produced by immunoSEQ multiplex PCR, yet TCRdb's version contains in-frame clones alone and is incomplete. The sample has over 85,000 clones; about 94% are singletons. Antigen specificity for these receptors is unknown. This material consisted of unstimulated CD4+ T cells sorted from spleen or lymph node cells, taken before transplant. The receptors shown here come from a human donor who was the organ donor for an intestinal transplant.

The chain has TRBV6-5 and TRBJ1-6; TRBD1 agrees at 7 bases. Germline values: CDR1 MNHEY, CDR2 SVGAGI. J was trimmed by 5 bases and V by 8 bases; bases with no gene match: 6. This CDR3 spans 14 amino acids. This CDR3 reads CASQRGRNNSPLHF. CDR3 DNA: TGTGCCAGCCAGAGGGGGCGGAATAATTCACCCCTCCACTTT.

The chain couples TRBV4-1 to TRBJ2-1; 8 bases match TRBD1. Per the germline V gene, CDR1 is MGHRA and CDR2 is YSYEKL. The CDR3 is 15 residues long. V shed 4 bases, J shed 9 bases, and the junction held 11 bases outside the gene matches. CDR3 nucleotide sequence: TGCGCCAGCAGCCGAGGGGCAGGGGGCTTAAGTGAGCAGTTCTTC. As protein: CASSRGAGGLSEQFF.

This rearrangement joins TRBV7-6 to TRBJ2-7; D remains ambiguous. The length of the CDR3 is 12 residues. Germline lookup yields CDR1 SGHVS and CDR2 FNYEAQ. V was trimmed by 1 base and J by 1 base, leaving 2 bases between them. For the CDR3, the DNA is TGTGCCAGCAGCTTAGGGTCCTACGAGCAGTACTTC. It encodes CASSLGSYEQYF. Looking up the rest from reference TRBV7-6 and TRBJ2-7 gives the full variable domain: GAGVSQSPRYKVTKRGQDVALRCDPISGHVSLYWYRQALGQGPEFLTYFNYEAQQDKSGLPNDRFSAERPEGSISTLTIQRTEQRDSAMYRCASSLGSYEQYFGPGTRLTVT.

DNA of the CDR3: TGTGCCAGCAGTTTGACAGGGAACACTGAAGCTTTCTTT. It specifies CASSLTGNTEAFF. This chain links TRBV27 with TRBJ1-1; D perhaps matches TRBD1 (6 bases). The CDR3 contains 13 residues. CDR1 MNHEY and CDR2 SMNVEV come from the germline V gene (reference sequence). The germline V and J ends were trimmed by 3 bases and 1 base, with 6 bases remaining between them.

V gene TRBV2 combines with J gene TRBJ1-1; TRBD1 might be the D (6 bases). Per the germline V gene, CDR1 is SNHLY and CDR2 is FYNNEI. Trimming stripped 8 bases from V and 6 bases from J, with 16 bases between. This CDR3 region has 13 residues. Written as DNA, the CDR3 is TGTGCCAGCGGACAGTTCGGCGGGGCTGAAGCTTTCTTT. The encoded protein is CASGQFGGAEAFF.

V usage is TRBV7-3 and J usage is TRBJ1-1, with D possibly being TRBD1 (6 bases). The CDR3 runs 13 residues. Trimming left V 8 bases short and J 5 bases short, with 15 bases between. Germline CDR1 is SGHTA and CDR2 is FQGTGA. This CDR3 is CASSGGGGTEAFF. CDR3 in DNA: TGTGCCAGCTCGGGGGGCGGAGGAACTGAAGCTTTCTTT.

The gene calls are TRBV28 and TRBJ1-1; D uncertain. This CDR3 has 13 residues. From germline, CDR1 is MDHEN and CDR2 SYDVKM. Trimming stripped 6 bases from V and 1 base from J, with 9 bases between. The CDR3 DNA follows: TGTGCCAGCAGCATCTTCGGGAACACTGAAGCTTTCTTT. As protein: CASSIFGNTEAFF.

The chain employs TRBV28 and TRBJ1-4; D gene ambiguous. Germline-derived CDR1 and CDR2 are MDHEN and SYDVKM. The CDR3 extends over 17 amino acids. The V end was cut by 3 bases, the J end by 8 bases, with 22 bases between. CDR3 nucleotides: TGTGCCAGCAGTTTCGGGTATTCGGCGGGGATGGGAGAAAAACTGTTTTTT. This codes for CASSFGYSAGMGEKLFF. The variable domain in full, completed from reference TRBV28 and TRBJ1-4, reads DVKVTQSSRYLVKRTGEKVFLECVQDMDHENMFWYRQDPGLGLRLIYFSYDVKMKEKGDIPEGYSVSREKKERFSLILESASTNQTSMYLCASSFGYSAGMGEKLFFGSGTQLSVL.

The chain uses TRBV5-4 and TRBJ2-3, with a weak D call TRBD2 (6 bases). In germline, CDR1 is SGHNT, CDR2 YYREEE (reference sequence). Deletions cut 4 bases from V and 2 bases from J, with 11 bases between. This CDR3 has 14 amino acids. CDR3: CASSTGETTDTQYF. Here the CDR3 DNA reads TGTGCCAGCAGCACGGGGGAGACCACAGATACGCAGTATTTT. Complete variable domain (other parts from reference TRBV5-4 and TRBJ2-3): ETGVTQSPTHLIKTRGQQVTLRCSSQSGHNTVSWYQQALGQGPQFIFQYYREEENGRGNFPPRFSGLQFPNYSSELNVNALELDDSALYLCASSTGETTDTQYFGPGTRLTVL.

The gene calls are TRBV10-2 and TRBJ1-1; D is unclear. Trimming shortened V by 6 bases and J by 0 bases, and 17 bases separated the two germline ends. CDR3 length: 16 amino acids. Germline CDR1 is WSHSY and CDR2 is SAAADI. The CDR3 loop reads CASSPMGAYMNTEAFF. The DNA for the CDR3 is TGCGCCAGCAGCCCCATGGGAGCTTACATGAACACTGAAGCTTTCTTT.

V is TRBV7-9 and J is TRBJ1-5, with D possibly TRBD1 on 6 matching bases. V lost 0 bases, J lost 5 bases, and 11 bases lay in between. The CDR3 runs 15 residues. In germline, CDR1 is SEHNR, CDR2 FQNEAQ (reference sequence). CDR3 nucleotide sequence: TGTGCCAGCAGCTTAGCCAGGGGCCCAGATCAGCCCCAGCATTTT. This codes for CASSLARGPDQPQHF.

The chain is built from TRBV10-3 and TRBJ2-5, with 13 bases that match TRBD2. The CDR3 loop spans 15 amino acids. CDR1 is ENHRY, CDR2 SYGVKD, per germline. Trimming at V came to 4 bases and at J to 4 bases, leaving 3 bases not matched to a gene. Written as DNA, the CDR3 is TGTGCCATCAGTGGGACTAGCGGGGGCTCAGAGACCCAGTACTTC. It is translated as CAISGTSGGSETQYF.

This clone was observed a single time. V and J are TRBV7-9 and TRBJ2-2, with TRBD1 matching over 9 bases. Per the germline V gene, CDR1 is SEHNR and CDR2 is FQNEAQ (reference sequence). The CDR3 has 16 residues. V trimming: 4 bases; J trimming: 0 bases; junction bases outside the gene matches: 3. This CDR3 is CASSSWTGANTGELFF. The CDR3 DNA reads as TGTGCCAGCAGCTCGTGGACAGGGGCGAACACCGGGGAGCTGTTTTTT.

V and J are TRBV9 and TRBJ2-2; 11 nucleotides match TRBD2. Germline lookup yields CDR1 SGDLS and CDR2 YYNGEE. The CDR3 loop spans 17 amino acids. Unmatched junction bases numbered 7, after V lost 0 bases and J lost 6 bases. In DNA, the CDR3 is TGTGCCAGCAGCGTAGCTTTACCGGGACTAGCGGCCGGGGAGCTGTTTTTT. It encodes CASSVALPGLAAGELFF. The variable domain in full, completed from reference TRBV9 and TRBJ2-2, reads DSGVTQTPKHLITATGQRVTLRCSPRSGDLSVYWYQQSLDQGLQFLIQYYNGEERAKGNILERFSAQQFPDLHSELNLSSLELGDSALYFCASSVALPGLAAGELFFGEGSRLTVL.

J is TRBJ2-3 and V is TRBV10-1; 10 nucleotides match TRBD2. Germline V gene sequence: CDR1 WNHNN, CDR2 SYGVQD (reference sequence). This CDR3 is built from 15 residues. V trimming: 0 bases; J trimming: 4 bases; junction bases outside the gene matches: 1. The CDR3 DNA reads TGCGCCAGCAGTGAGTCGAGCGGGGGGGCAGATACGCAGTATTTT. This codes for CASSESSGGADTQYF.

The chain joins TRBV28 to TRBJ2-2; 9 nucleotides line up with TRBD1. Germline V CDR1 and CDR2: MDHEN, SYDVKM. The V gene end was trimmed by 6 bases and the J gene end by 4 bases; junction bases not matched to a gene: 12. This CDR3 is 17 amino acids long. As DNA, the CDR3 is TGTGCCAGCAGAATAACGACAGGGGGGCGATTCACCGGGGAGCTGTTTTTT. Protein product: CASRITTGGRFTGELFF.

The chain recombines TRBV11-3 with TRBJ2-3; 8 nucleotides agree with TRBD2. The V gene end was trimmed by 6 bases and the J gene end by 1 base; junction bases not matched to a gene: 3. The CDR3 consists of 14 residues. CDR1 SGHNT and CDR2 YENEEA come from the germline V gene. The CDR3 bases are TGTGCCAGCAGGGATAGCGGGGGCACAGATACGCAGTATTTT. This gives the protein CASRDSGGTDTQYF.

The rearrangement uses TRBV28 and TRBJ1-5, with 9 bases aligning to TRBD1. CDR1 and CDR2 from the germline V gene are MDHEN and SYDVKM. The CDR3 runs 13 residues. V shed 4 bases, J shed 7 bases, and the junction held 2 bases outside the gene matches. CDR3 sequence (DNA): TGTGCCAGCAGTTGGGGACAGGGACAGCCCCAGCATTTT. Translated, it gives CASSWGQGQPQHF.

The rearrangement joins TRBV7-6 to TRBJ2-1; a weak D match, TRBD1 (5 bases). The V gene's germline CDR1 is SGHVS and CDR2 FNYEAQ. The CDR3 is made up of 13 amino acids. Trimming stripped 4 bases from V and 8 bases from J, with 12 bases between. The CDR3 bases are TGTGCCAGCAGCTGGGCAGGGATAGATGAGCAGTTCTTC. Amino acids: CASSWAGIDEQFF.

The gene calls are TRBV6-6 and TRBJ2-7; 7 bases line up with TRBD1. The CDR3 is 16 amino acids. CDR1 and CDR2 (germline): MNHNY, SVGAGI (reference sequence). V was pared by 2 bases and J by 0 bases, with 7 bases of the junction left unmatched. CDR3 residues: CASSYPGTANSYEQYF. The CDR3 DNA follows: TGTGCCAGCAGTTACCCCGGGACAGCAAACTCCTACGAGCAGTACTTC.

J is TRBJ2-2 and V is TRBV18, with 8 bases matching TRBD1. The CDR3 length is 14 residues. J gave up 5 bases and V 2 bases, and 1 base lay outside the gene matches. Germline assignment: CDR1 KGHSH and CDR2 LQKENI. The CDR3 spells CASSPRQGTGELFF. CDR3 coding DNA: TGTGCCAGCTCACCAAGACAGGGGACCGGGGAGCTGTTTTTT.

The chain recombines TRBV27 with TRBJ1-5; no definite D call. This CDR3 region has 15 residues. V lost 9 bases, J lost 1 base, and 16 bases lay in between. The germline CDR1 and CDR2 sequences are MNHEY and SMNVEV (reference sequence). The CDR3 protein is CASMLGYGSNQPQHF. CDR3 nucleotide sequence: TGTGCCAGTATGTTAGGGTACGGGAGCAATCAGCCCCAGCATTTT.

The chain has TRBV19 and TRBJ2-6; TRBD1 matches 10 bases. Germline values: CDR1 LNHDA, CDR2 SQIVND (reference sequence). The V and J ends lost 5 bases and 0 bases, in that order; junction bases with no gene match: 7. The CDR3 consists of 18 residues. This CDR3 reads CASSFRQGALSGANVLTF. DNA for the CDR3: TGTGCCAGTAGTTTCCGACAGGGGGCTCTCTCTGGGGCCAACGTCCTGACTTTC.

The chain recombines TRBV9 with TRBJ2-3; 8 bases map to TRBD2. This CDR3 comprises 16 residues. J lost 4 bases, V lost 2 bases, and 9 bases had no gene match. Germline CDR1 and CDR2: SGDLS and YYNGEE. For the CDR3, the DNA is TGTGCCAGCAGCGTGGGGACTAGAACGGGATCAGATACGCAGTATTTT. Translating it yields CASSVGTRTGSDTQYF.

This clone was observed a handful of times. This CDR3 is CASSIPGVDTQYF. CDR3 DNA sequence: TGTGCCAGTAGTATCCCGGGGGTGGATACGCAGTATTTT. This chain links TRBV19 with TRBJ2-3, with TRBD2 as a possible D gene (6 bases). The CDR3 is made up of 13 amino acids. V lost 3 bases, J lost 6 bases, and 10 bases lay in between. Germline V gene lookup returns CDR1 LNHDA and CDR2 SQIVND (reference sequence).